A single sample gave rise to the 21 T cell receptor beta chains below, sequenced in a study of regulatory T cells in long-lasting Graves disease. As to time point: persistent/refractory GD, antithyroid drugs over 5 years with positive TRAb. PBMC-derived RNA was used for the TCR library. Library construction for TCR beta used iRepertoire HTBI primers and Arm-PCR of CDR3 regions. One entry per CDR3 protein results from TCRdb running MiXCR on the multiplex PCR reads. The sample lists hundreds of thousands of distinct CDR3 sequences; around 20% were seen once. Specimen: peripheral blood mononuclear cells (PBMCs), collected when the disease was refractory, from a patient treated with antithyroid drugs. All receptors derive from a female donor with Graves disease.

The V and J genes are TRBV4-3 and TRBJ1-3, with unresolved D. The V gene lost 4 bases and the J gene lost 4 bases, with 11 bases spanning the gap. CDR1 LGHNA and CDR2 YSLEER come from the germline V gene. This CDR3 has 14 amino acids. As DNA, the CDR3 is TGCGCCAGCAGCCGCGGCCAGCCGGGAAACACCATATATTTT. Translated: CASSRGQPGNTIYF.

This clonotype was observed a handful of times. V gene TRBV19 combines with J gene TRBJ2-3, with 8 bases identical to TRBD2. The CDR3 consists of 14 residues. V gave up 7 bases and J gave up 0 bases; unmatched junction bases: 3. Per the germline V gene, CDR1 is LNHDA and CDR2 is SQIVND (reference sequence). CDR3 DNA sequence: TGTGCCAGTAAAACTAGCGGTAGCACAGATACGCAGTATTTT. Translated: CASKTSGSTDTQYF. Using reference TRBV19 and TRBJ2-3 for the parts outside the CDR3, the full variable domain is DGGITQSPKYLFRKEGQNVTLSCEQNLNHDAMYWYRQDPGQGLRLIYYSQIVNDFQKGDIAEGYSVSREKKESFPLTVTSAQKNPTAFYLCASKTSGSTDTQYFGPGTRLTVL.

In this sample, this clonotype turned up many times. V is TRBV6-1 and J is TRBJ1-2; TRBD1 aligns across 9 bases. J lost 5 bases, V lost 6 bases, and 4 bases had no gene match. Germline V gene data show CDR1 as MNHNS and CDR2 as SASEGT. This CDR3 is built from 13 residues. The DNA for the CDR3 is TGTGCCAGCAGACGACAGGGGGTGTATGGCTACACCTTC. This encodes CASRRQGVYGYTF.

This clonotype was seen repeatedly, ten times or more. V is TRBV5-6 and J is TRBJ2-7, with D possibly called TRBD1 or TRBD2 (6 bases each). Trimming stripped 3 bases from V and 3 bases from J, with 13 bases between. Germline V gene data show CDR1 as SGHDT and CDR2 as YYEEEE. The CDR3 consists of 14 residues. CDR3 protein: CASSWGAGVYEQYF. CDR3 in DNA: TGTGCCAGCAGCTGGGGGGCAGGGGTCTACGAGCAGTACTTC.

This clonotype was observed many times. This sequence joins TRBV6-5 and TRBJ1-2; D gene unclear. This CDR3 contains 15 residues. V dropped 0 bases and J dropped 3 bases, with 11 bases sitting between them. Germline CDR1 is MNHEY and CDR2 is SVGAGI. The CDR3 DNA follows: TGTGCCAGCAGTTACTCGAGTTGGCAGGACTATGGCTACACCTTC. Translating gives CASSYSSWQDYGYTF.

There are many counts of this clonotype. This chain links TRBV6-5 with TRBJ1-2; D uncertain. This CDR3 is built from 14 residues. The germline V gene has CDR1 MNHEY and CDR2 SVGAGI. V shed 0 bases and J shed 6 bases, with 11 bases lying between them. The CDR3 is CASSYSAHNHGYTF. DNA of the CDR3: TGTGCCAGCAGTTACTCGGCTCACAACCATGGCTACACCTTC.

The V gene is TRBV2, the J gene TRBJ2-1; the D gene is possibly TRBD2 (5 bases). CDR3 length: 17 residues. Deletions cut 2 bases from V and 2 bases from J, with 16 bases between. CDR1 and CDR2 (germline): SNHLY, FYNNEI. This chain's CDR3 is CASSEWVPDSTYNEQFF. The CDR3 nucleotides are TGTGCCAGCAGTGAATGGGTTCCGGACTCAACCTACAATGAGCAGTTCTTC. Filled out from reference TRBV2 and TRBJ2-1, the complete variable domain reads EPEVTQTPSHQVTQMGQEVILRCVPISNHLYFYWYRQILGQKVEFLVSFYNNEISEKSEIFDDQFSVERPDGSNFTLKIRSTKLEDSAMYFCASSEWVPDSTYNEQFFGPGTRLTVL.

The gene calls are TRBV20-1 and TRBJ2-7; unclear D gene. Germline assignment: CDR1 DFQATT and CDR2 SNEGSKA (reference sequence). V was pared by 3 bases and J by 0 bases, with 6 bases between. CDR3 length: 12 amino acids. CDR3 nucleotide sequence: TGCAGTGCTAGGGGAAGCTCCTACGAGCAGTACTTC. Translated, it gives CSARGSSYEQYF.

The CDR3 DNA reads TGTGCCAGTAGTATGACAGGGGCCAACGTCCTGACTTTC. This codes for CASSMTGANVLTF. The J gene is TRBJ2-6, the V gene TRBV19; no firm D call. The CDR3 extends over 13 amino acids. V was pared by 3 bases and J by 4 bases, with 4 bases between. The germline V gene has CDR1 LNHDA and CDR2 SQIVND (reference sequence).

In its sample, this clonotype was seen a few times. The chain has TRBV7-9 and TRBJ2-5, with TRBD1 as a possible D gene (6 bases). This CDR3 region has 16 residues. Per germline, CDR1 SEHNR and CDR2 FQNEAQ (reference sequence). V gave up 6 bases and J gave up 1 base, with 18 bases separating them. The CDR3: CASRPGTPLAQETQYF. In nucleotides, the CDR3 is TGTGCCAGCAGGCCTGGGACACCTTTGGCCCAAGAGACCCAGTACTTC.

This clonotype was detected ten times or more. The V call is TRBV28, the J call TRBJ1-4; the D is unclear. Germline V gene lookup returns CDR1 MDHEN and CDR2 SYDVKM. The CDR3 has 15 residues. V was trimmed by 3 bases and J by 10 bases, leaving 18 bases between them. The CDR3 DNA reads TGTGCCAGCAGTTTCCCCGGGCCTCGAATGGGAAAACTGTTTTTT. This translates into CASSFPGPRMGKLFF. Looking up the rest from reference TRBV28 and TRBJ1-4 gives the full variable domain: DVKVTQSSRYLVKRTGEKVFLECVQDMDHENMFWYRQDPGLGLRLIYFSYDVKMKEKGDIPEGYSVSREKKERFSLILESASTNQTSMYLCASSFPGPRMGKLFFGSGTQLSVL.

The chain has TRBV20-1 and TRBJ2-7, with 10 nucleotides matching TRBD1. V lost 4 bases to trimming and J lost 5 bases; unmatched junction nucleotides: 11. CDR3 length equals 15 residues. CDR1 and CDR2 from the germline V gene are DFQATT and SNEGSKA (reference sequence). For the CDR3, the DNA is TGCAGTGCTACCGATGGGACAGGGGTAGAGGACGAGCAGTACTTC. Translated: CSATDGTGVEDEQYF.

The DNA of the CDR3 is TGCGCCAGCAGATTATTCTTGGGACAGTCCTACGAGCAGTACTTC. This translates into CASRLFLGQSYEQYF. V usage is TRBV5-1 and J usage is TRBJ2-7, with 7 bases lining up with TRBD1. This CDR3 spans 15 amino acids. Per germline, CDR1 SGHRS and CDR2 YFSETQ. V was pared by 5 bases and J by 1 base, with 9 bases of the junction left unmatched.

The genes are TRBV15 and TRBJ1-1; D is unresolved. Between the trimmed V and J ends, which lost 6 bases and 1 base, there was a span of 12 bases. The CDR3 sequence is 14 residues long. The germline CDR1 and CDR2 sequences are LNHNV and YYDKDF (reference sequence). In DNA form, the CDR3 reads TGTGCCACCAGTGAACGGGTGGCGAACACTGAAGCTTTCTTT. It encodes CATSERVANTEAFF.

This chain uses TRBV20-1 with TRBJ2-7, with 10 bases that match TRBD1. CDR1 and CDR2 from the germline V gene are DFQATT and SNEGSKA (reference sequence). Germline trimming cut 1 base from V and 5 bases from J; bases unmatched to any gene: 8. The CDR3 contains 15 residues. As DNA, the CDR3 is TGCAGTGCTAGAGTCCAAGGGACAGGGGTCCACGAGCAGTACTTC. This encodes CSARVQGTGVHEQYF.

This clonotype has ten or more counts. This rearrangement joins TRBV20-1 to TRBJ2-7; 9 nucleotides align to TRBD1. The CDR3 has 14 amino acids. J gave up 3 bases and V 1 base, and 4 bases lay outside the gene matches. The germline V gene has CDR1 DFQATT and CDR2 SNEGSKA (reference sequence). CDR3 in DNA: TGCAGTGCTAGAGCCCGGGACAGGGACTACGAGCAGTACTTC. This codes for CSARARDRDYEQYF.

This clonotype is a singleton in its sample. DNA of the CDR3: TGTGCCAGCAGTGAGGACATGAGGACTAGCGGGTCCCCCTACAATGAGCAGTTCTTC. It specifies CASSEDMRTSGSPYNEQFF. The rearrangement links TRBV28 to TRBJ2-1; the match to TRBD2 covers 11 bases. CDR1 is MDHEN, CDR2 SYDVKM, per germline. The CDR3 runs 19 residues. The V and J ends lost 5 bases and 2 bases, in that order; junction bases with no gene match: 14.

Ten or more counts support this clonotype. The V call is TRBV20-1, the J call TRBJ2-7, with 14 bases fitting TRBD2. J was trimmed by 3 bases and V by 4 bases; bases with no gene match: 5. CDR1 and CDR2 from the germline V gene are DFQATT and SNEGSKA (reference sequence). The CDR3 loop spans 15 amino acids. DNA of the CDR3: TGCAGTGCTATCCCGGGACTAGCGGGAGACTACGAGCAGTACTTC. Translating gives CSAIPGLAGDYEQYF.

The chain joins TRBV5-6 to TRBJ1-5; possible D gene TRBD1, 5 bases. The germline V gene encodes CDR1 SGHDT and CDR2 YYEEEE. Trimming took 0 bases from V and 3 from J, leaving 10 bases between them. The CDR3 extends over 15 amino acids. CDR3 coding DNA: TGTGCCAGCAGCTTGGGGGGCGGGTTCAATCAGCCCCAGCATTTT. Its translation is CASSLGGGFNQPQHF.

Notes on this clonotype: This clone may be a read error of a much larger clone one base away. The chain combines TRBV6-1 with TRBJ2-7, with a possible D match to TRBD1 (5 bases). V was cut by 6 bases and J by 5 bases, with 20 bases left in between. The CDR3 is 15 amino acids. Germline CDR1 is MNHNS and CDR2 is SASEGT. Here the CDR3 reads CASRKSVQGKDEQYF. In DNA, the CDR3 is TGTGCCAGCAGAAAGTCCGTTCAGGGTAAGGACGAGCAGTACTTC.

Details on this clonotype: One end of the junction is discordant with germline, which a read error may explain. CDR3 region: CASSYSTAYGQYF. The CDR3 DNA follows: TGTGCCAGCAGTTACTCAACAGCGTACGGGCAGTACTTC. V gene TRBV6-5 combines with J gene TRBJ2-7; D is uncertain. Per the germline V gene, CDR1 is MNHEY and CDR2 is SVGAGI. The CDR3 consists of 13 residues.